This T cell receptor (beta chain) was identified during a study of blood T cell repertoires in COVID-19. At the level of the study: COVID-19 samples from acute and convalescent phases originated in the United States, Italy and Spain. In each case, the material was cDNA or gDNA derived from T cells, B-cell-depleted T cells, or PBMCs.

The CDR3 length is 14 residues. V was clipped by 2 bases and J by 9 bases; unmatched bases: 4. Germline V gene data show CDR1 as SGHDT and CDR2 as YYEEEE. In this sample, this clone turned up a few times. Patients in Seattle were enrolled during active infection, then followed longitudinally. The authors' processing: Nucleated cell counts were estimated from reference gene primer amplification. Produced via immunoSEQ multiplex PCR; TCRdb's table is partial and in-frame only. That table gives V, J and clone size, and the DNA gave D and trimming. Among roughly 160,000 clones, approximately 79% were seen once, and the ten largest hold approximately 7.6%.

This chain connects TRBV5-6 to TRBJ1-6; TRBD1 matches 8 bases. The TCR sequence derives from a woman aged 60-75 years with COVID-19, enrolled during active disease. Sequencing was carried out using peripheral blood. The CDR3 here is CASSFRGRGSPLHF. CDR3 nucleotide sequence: TGTGCCAGCAGCTTCAGGGGGCGCGGTTCACCCCTCCACTTT.